The source of this TCR beta chain is a study of cytomegalovirus exposure and HLA in healthy donors. Study-wide results and caveats: Later analysis found that TCR beta chains associated with HLA were more clonally expanded than other, equally common chains.

CDR3 length: 15 residues. The junction had 5 bases not matched to a gene; V was cut back by 3 bases and J by 1 base. The V gene's germline CDR1 is SGDLS and CDR2 YYNGEE. Vbeta (60) and Jbeta (13) primers were used in the PCR. Profiling relied on immunoSEQ multiplex PCR, and the TCRdb table lists in-frame clones only, not all of them. The table includes approximately 160,000 clones, roughly 80% detected once. Remarks on this clone: The antigen remains undetermined.

The specimen sequenced was PBMCs. This clonotype was sampled from a male donor in good health and CMV-seronegative. This chain uses TRBV9 with TRBJ2-3, with TRBD2 identical over 7 bases. The CDR3 sequence is CASSEGAGGTDTQYF. DNA for the CDR3: TGTGCCAGCAGCGAAGGGGCGGGAGGCACAGATACGCAGTATTTT.